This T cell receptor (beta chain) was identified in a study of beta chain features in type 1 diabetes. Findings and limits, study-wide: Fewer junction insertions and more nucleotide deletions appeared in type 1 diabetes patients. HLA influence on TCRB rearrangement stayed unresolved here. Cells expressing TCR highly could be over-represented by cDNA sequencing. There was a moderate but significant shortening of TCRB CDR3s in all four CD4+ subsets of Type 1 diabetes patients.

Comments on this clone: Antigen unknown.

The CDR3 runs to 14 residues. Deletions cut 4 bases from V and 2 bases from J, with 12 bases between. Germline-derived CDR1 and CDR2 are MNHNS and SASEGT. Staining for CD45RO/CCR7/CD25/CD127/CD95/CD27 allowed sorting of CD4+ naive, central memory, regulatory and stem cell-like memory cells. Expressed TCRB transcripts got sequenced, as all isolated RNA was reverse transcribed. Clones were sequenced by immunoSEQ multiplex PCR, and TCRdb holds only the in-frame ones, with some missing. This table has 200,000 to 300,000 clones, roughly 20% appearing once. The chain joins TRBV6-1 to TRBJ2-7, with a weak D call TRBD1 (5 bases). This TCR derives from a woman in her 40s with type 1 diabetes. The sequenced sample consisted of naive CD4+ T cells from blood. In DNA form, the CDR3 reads TGTGCCAGCAGTGGGCAGGGTGGCCCCTACGAGCAGTACTTC. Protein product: CASSGQGGPYEQYF.